Below, 30 T cell receptor beta chains from the same sample are listed, as sequenced in a study of blood T cell repertoires in COVID-19 (dated by TCRdb to the early 2020s). Libraries were prepared through the immunoSEQ multiplex PCR assay. TCRdb took over this immuneACCESS table, retaining in-frame rearrangements with V and J assigned. Such tables are incomplete; in checked studies, under half of the missing clones stem from an unresolved V gene, and the remainder is unexplained. In this sample the table shows some 78,000 clones, around 88% of which occur a single time. The top ten clonotypes cover 4.9% of the sample. Sample: peripheral blood. All receptors derive from a woman of 80 years or more with active or convalescent COVID-19.

V and J are TRBV7-2 and TRBJ1-3; TRBD1 matches at 7 bases. The V segment lost 0 bases and the J segment 2 bases; nucleotides outside the gene matches: 1. The CDR3 spans 15 residues. Germline CDR1 and CDR2: SGHTA and FQGNSA. CDR3 DNA: TGTGCCAGCAGCTTAGCGCAGGGGGCTGGAAACACCATATATTTT. This sequence encodes CASSLAQGAGNTIYF.

The chain couples TRBV21-1 to TRBJ1-6. TRBV21-1 is a recognized pseudogene. The CDR3 extends over 17 amino acids. The CDR3 spells CASSKWLGGGRTSPLHF. CDR3 nucleotides: TGTGCCAGCAGCAAATGGCTCGGGGGGGGAAGGACGTCACCCCTCCACTTT.

The rearrangement uses TRBV3-1 (or the pseudogene TRBV3-2) and TRBJ2-3, with TRBD1 as a possible D gene (6 bases). CDR1 and CDR2 (germline): LGHDT, YNNKEL (reference sequence). The length of the CDR3 is 14 residues. Trimming removed 1 base at V and 9 bases at J, with 14 bases between. The CDR3 loop reads CASSQVQGPGTQYF. CDR3 nucleotides: TGTGCCAGCAGCCAAGTACAGGGACCAGGAACGCAGTATTTT.

This clone was found once. The chain's CDR3 is CAISESSDYEQYF. The CDR3 DNA reads TGTGCCATCAGTGAGTCGAGCGACTACGAGCAGTACTTC. V and J are TRBV10-3 and TRBJ2-7; D ambiguous. CDR1 is ENHRY and CDR2 is SYGVKD in the germline V gene. V lost 0 bases to trimming and J lost 3 bases, with 6 bases between them. This CDR3 is built from 13 residues.

The rearrangement links TRBV6-5 to TRBJ2-1; TRBD2 is a possible D gene (5 bases). Trimming left V 6 bases short and J 6 bases short, with 12 bases between. CDR1 is MNHEY, CDR2 SVGAGI, per germline. CDR3 length: 13 amino acids. CDR3 DNA sequence: TGTGCCAGCAGGAACCTGGGAGCCAATGAGCAGTTCTTC. Its translation is CASRNLGANEQFF.

This rearrangement joins TRBV7-2 to TRBJ2-7; 8 bases agree with TRBD1. There are 14 residues in the CDR3. The junction had 8 bases not matched to a gene; V was cut back by 5 bases and J by 5 bases. Germline V gene data show CDR1 as SGHTA and CDR2 as FQGNSA. The CDR3 sequence: CASSTRTGFDEQYF. The CDR3 DNA reads TGTGCCAGCAGCACCCGGACAGGGTTCGACGAGCAGTACTTC.

The chain joins TRBV7-9 to TRBJ1-2; the match to TRBD1 covers 8 bases. The CDR3 sequence is 15 residues long. Germline assignment: CDR1 SEHNR and CDR2 FQNEAQ (reference sequence). V lost 5 bases to trimming and J lost 4 bases; unmatched junction nucleotides: 9. CDR3 sequence reads: CASSQGQGKLYGYTF. The DNA of the CDR3 is TGTGCCAGCAGCCAAGGACAGGGAAAACTCTATGGCTACACCTTC.

V and J are TRBV9 and TRBJ2-1; no clear D gene. CDR1 and CDR2 (germline): SGDLS, YYNGEE. CDR3 length: 15 amino acids. V was shortened by 3 bases and J by 0 bases, with 10 bases between the two germline ends. The CDR3 DNA reads as TGTGCCAGCAGCGGAGACCCTAGCTCCTACAATGAGCAGTTCTTC. Translation: CASSGDPSSYNEQFF.

V and J are TRBV6-2 or TRBV6-3 and TRBJ2-2; D remains unclear. CDR1 is MNHEY, CDR2 SVGEGT, per germline. The V end lost 4 bases, the J end lost 0 bases, and 9 bases lay between the germline ends. The CDR3 is 15 amino acids. The CDR3 DNA sequence: TGTGCCAGCAGTTCTCGAACAGCGAACACCGGGGAGCTGTTTTTT. This translates into CASSSRTANTGELFF.

This chain joins TRBV28 and TRBJ1-1, with 7 bases identical to TRBD1. CDR3 length equals 15 residues. The junction had 7 bases not matched to a gene; V was cut back by 5 bases and J by 1 base. Looked up from germline, CDR1 is MDHEN and CDR2 is SYDVKM. Written as DNA, the CDR3 is TGTGCCAGCAGTAAATACCGGGACAGGAACACTGAAGCTTTCTTT. Protein: CASSKYRDRNTEAFF.

The chain employs TRBV3-1 (or the pseudogene TRBV3-2) and TRBJ2-5; 9 positions match TRBD2. V lost 5 bases and J lost 5; bases outside the gene matches: 9. The CDR3 consists of 15 residues. Germline V gene data show CDR1 as LGHDT and CDR2 as YNNKEL (reference sequence). The CDR3: CASSSRRGGWETQYF. CDR3 in DNA: TGTGCCAGCAGCTCAAGGCGGGGGGGATGGGAGACCCAGTACTTC.

This clone turned up a few times. The V and J genes are TRBV3-1 (or the pseudogene TRBV3-2) and TRBJ1-5, with 7 positions matching TRBD1. The CDR3 consists of 13 residues. Per the germline V gene, CDR1 is LGHDT and CDR2 is YNNKEL (reference sequence). V lost 3 bases to trimming and J lost 7 bases; unmatched junction nucleotides: 3. Written as DNA, the CDR3 is TGTGCCAGCAGCCACCAGGGGGGCCAGCCCCAGCATTTT. Residues: CASSHQGGQPQHF.

This chain connects TRBV10-3 to TRBJ2-7; TRBD1 might be the D (9 bases). The V end lost 8 bases, the J end lost 1 base, and 18 bases lay between the germline ends. The length of the CDR3 is 15 residues. CDR1 is ENHRY, CDR2 SYGVKD, per germline. CDR3 protein: CAIGGGGTGSYEQYF. The CDR3 DNA reads TGTGCCATCGGGGGCGGGGGGACAGGGTCCTACGAGCAGTACTTC.

This sequence joins TRBV7-2 and TRBJ2-3, with TRBD2 matching over 12 bases. Germline V gives CDR1 SGHTA, CDR2 FQGNSA. The CDR3 runs 16 residues. The V segment lost 5 bases and the J segment 4 bases; nucleotides outside the gene matches: 7. The CDR3 nucleotides read TGTGCCAGCAGCCCCCGACTAGCGGGAGTCGCAGATACGCAGTATTTT. Its translation is CASSPRLAGVADTQYF.

The chain recombines TRBV3-1 (or the pseudogene TRBV3-2) with TRBJ1-5, with 7 bases fitting TRBD1. In germline, CDR1 is LGHDT, CDR2 YNNKEL (reference sequence). V shed 0 bases, J shed 6 bases, and the junction held 2 bases outside the gene matches. The CDR3 covers 14 residues. The CDR3 loop is CASSQETGSQPQHF. The CDR3 DNA reads as TGTGCCAGCAGCCAAGAGACAGGGAGTCAGCCCCAGCATTTT.

The J gene is TRBJ1-1, the V gene TRBV5-8; weak D call: TRBD1 (6 bases). The CDR3 length is 15 residues. V was pared by 0 bases and J by 4 bases, with 13 bases between. Looked up from germline, CDR1 is SGHTS and CDR2 is YDEGEE. In DNA form, the CDR3 reads TGTGCCAGCAGCTTGGGATGGACAGACTCCACTGAAGCTTTCTTT. Translating it yields CASSLGWTDSTEAFF.

The chain carries TRBV4-3 and TRBJ1-3, with D perhaps TRBD1 (6 bases). The V end was cut by 0 bases, the J end by 0 bases, with 12 bases between. The length of the CDR3 is 17 residues. Germline-derived CDR1 and CDR2 are LGHNA and YSLEER. The CDR3 DNA is TGCGCCAGCAGCCAAGACTCGACAGGCCTCTCTGGAAACACCATATATTTT. This translates into CASSQDSTGLSGNTIYF.

There are a few counts of this clone. This chain uses TRBV30 with TRBJ1-1; 7 bases align to TRBD1. The germline CDR1 and CDR2 sequences are GTSNPN and SVGIG (reference sequence). Trimming removed 2 bases from V and 5 bases from J; junction bases left unmatched: 11. The CDR3 covers 15 residues. CDR3 DNA sequence: TGTGCCTGGAGTTCAGCTCGACAGGGAAAGACTGAAGCTTTCTTT. Translation gives CAWSSARQGKTEAFF.

The CDR3: CASSYDRNQPQHF. The DNA of the CDR3 is TGTGCCAGCAGTTATGATCGGAATCAGCCCCAGCATTTT. The chain has TRBV6-1 and TRBJ1-5; D not resolved. Germline V gene data show CDR1 as MNHNS and CDR2 as SASEGT. The CDR3 totals 13 residues. Trimming shortened V by 5 bases and J by 4 bases, and 9 bases separated the two germline ends.

This clone was detected only once. V usage is TRBV9 and J usage is TRBJ2-7; D is ambiguous. The CDR3 has 13 amino acids. V dropped 4 bases and J dropped 3 bases, with 11 bases sitting between them. The germline CDR1 and CDR2 sequences are SGDLS and YYNGEE. CDR3 region: CASSPPGSYEQYF. CDR3 bases: TGTGCCAGCAGCCCCCCGGGTAGCTACGAGCAGTACTTC.

The V call is TRBV7-9, the J call TRBJ1-3; D is uncertain. With 6 bases removed from V and 2 bases from J, the gap between germline ends came to 11 bases. CDR3 length: 14 residues. Germline V gene data show CDR1 as SEHNR and CDR2 as FQNEAQ (reference sequence). The DNA for the CDR3 is TGTGCCAGCAGTTTCGCGGAGGCTGGAAACACCATATATTTT. Translated: CASSFAEAGNTIYF.

The chain joins TRBV28 to TRBJ2-5; the match to TRBD1 covers 9 bases. The CDR3 totals 14 residues. The germline V gene has CDR1 MDHEN and CDR2 SYDVKM. The V and J ends lost 5 bases and 4 bases, in that order; junction bases with no gene match: 5. The CDR3 loop reads CASSPRDRVETQYF. CDR3 nucleotides: TGTGCCAGCAGTCCCCGGGACAGGGTAGAGACCCAGTACTTC.

The J gene is TRBJ2-7, the V gene TRBV7-8; 7 nucleotides line up with TRBD1. The J segment lost 5 bases and the V segment lost 1 base, leaving 20 bases of the junction unmatched. In germline, CDR1 is SGHVS, CDR2 FQNEAQ. The CDR3 is made up of 19 amino acids. In DNA, the CDR3 is TGTGCCAGCAGCTTAGTACCCCTTTCCGACAGGGCCACGCGAAACGAGCAGTACTTC. Translation gives CASSLVPLSDRATRNEQYF.

The chain uses TRBV5-1 and TRBJ2-1, with 9 positions matching TRBD2. Germline-derived CDR1 and CDR2 are SGHRS and YFSETQ. CDR3 length: 17 amino acids. The V segment lost 2 bases and the J segment 2 bases; nucleotides outside the gene matches: 8. CDR3 protein: CASSLTPTSGTYNEQFF. The CDR3 nucleotides read TGCGCCAGCAGCTTAACCCCGACTAGCGGTACCTACAATGAGCAGTTCTTC.

The chain joins TRBV5-1 to TRBJ1-2; the D is unclear. The V gene lost 0 bases and the J gene lost 5 bases, with 5 bases spanning the gap. The CDR3 contains 12 residues. Germline V gene data show CDR1 as SGHRS and CDR2 as YFSETQ. For the CDR3, the DNA is TGCGCCAGCAGCTTGGACAGTTATGGCTACACCTTC. It is translated as CASSLDSYGYTF.

The J gene is TRBJ2-2, the V gene TRBV5-1; TRBD2 matches at 8 bases. The CDR3 is 15 amino acids. V was pared by 0 bases and J by 6 bases, with 4 bases of the junction left unmatched. The V gene's germline CDR1 is SGHRS and CDR2 YFSETQ. The CDR3 is CASSLGASGPGELFF. CDR3 DNA sequence: TGCGCCAGCAGCTTGGGGGCTAGCGGGCCCGGGGAGCTGTTTTTT. Based on the CDR3 plus reference TRBV5-1 and TRBJ2-2, the full variable domain is KAGVTQTPRYLIKTRGQQVTLSCSPISGHRSVSWYQQTPGQGLQFLFEYFSETQRNKGNFPGRFSGRQFSNSRSEMNVSTLELGDSALYLCASSLGASGPGELFFGEGSRLTVL.

DNA of the CDR3: TGTGCCAGCACCCAGGAAGAGACCCAGTACTTC. Translated: CASTQEETQYF. The V and J genes are TRBV6-5 and TRBJ2-5; D remains ambiguous. CDR1 and CDR2 (germline): MNHEY, SVGAGI. The CDR3 is made up of 11 amino acids. Trimming left V 7 bases short and J 3 bases short, with 6 bases between.

The genes are TRBV19 and TRBJ2-7, with TRBD1 matching over 7 bases. After removal of 3 bases from V and 3 bases from J, the junction contained 8 bases not matched to a gene. The CDR3 is 15 residues long. Germline CDR1 reads LNHDA; CDR2 reads SQIVND (reference sequence). This chain's CDR3 is CASSIVLGQSYEQYF. DNA of the CDR3: TGTGCCAGTAGTATTGTGTTGGGACAGAGCTACGAGCAGTACTTC.

The CDR3 reads CASSLTTSSSGNIQYF. Here the CDR3 DNA reads TGTGCCAGCAGTTTAACCACATCCTCCTCGGGGAACATTCAGTACTTC. The chain uses TRBV28 and TRBJ2-4, with TRBD2 as a possible D gene (5 bases). This CDR3 region has 16 residues. Trimming took 2 bases from V and 7 from J, leaving 18 bases between them. Germline V gene sequence: CDR1 MDHEN, CDR2 SYDVKM.

The rearrangement joins TRBV5-5 to TRBJ1-2, with a weak D call TRBD1 (6 bases). Germline-derived CDR1 and CDR2 are SGHKS and YYEKEE (reference sequence). This CDR3 contains 15 residues. The germline V and J ends were trimmed by 0 bases and 4 bases, with 13 bases remaining between them. The CDR3 bases are TGTGCCAGCAGCTTGGAGCAGAGGGGGGGCTATGGCTACACCTTC. Protein sequence: CASSLEQRGGYGYTF.